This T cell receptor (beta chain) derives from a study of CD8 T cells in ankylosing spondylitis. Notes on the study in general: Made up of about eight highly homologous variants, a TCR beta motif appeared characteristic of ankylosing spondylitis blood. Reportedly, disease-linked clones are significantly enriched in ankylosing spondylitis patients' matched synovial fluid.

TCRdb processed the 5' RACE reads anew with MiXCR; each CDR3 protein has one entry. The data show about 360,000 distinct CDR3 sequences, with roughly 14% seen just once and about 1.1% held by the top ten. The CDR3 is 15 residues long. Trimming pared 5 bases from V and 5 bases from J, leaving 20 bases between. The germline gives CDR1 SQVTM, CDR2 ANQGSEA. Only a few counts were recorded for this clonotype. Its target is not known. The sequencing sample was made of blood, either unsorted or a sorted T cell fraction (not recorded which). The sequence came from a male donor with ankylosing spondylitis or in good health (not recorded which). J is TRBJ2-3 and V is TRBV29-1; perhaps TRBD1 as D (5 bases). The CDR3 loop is CSVIDPSRAQDTQYF. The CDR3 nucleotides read TGCAGCGTTATAGACCCATCCAGGGCCCAAGATACGCAGTATTTT.